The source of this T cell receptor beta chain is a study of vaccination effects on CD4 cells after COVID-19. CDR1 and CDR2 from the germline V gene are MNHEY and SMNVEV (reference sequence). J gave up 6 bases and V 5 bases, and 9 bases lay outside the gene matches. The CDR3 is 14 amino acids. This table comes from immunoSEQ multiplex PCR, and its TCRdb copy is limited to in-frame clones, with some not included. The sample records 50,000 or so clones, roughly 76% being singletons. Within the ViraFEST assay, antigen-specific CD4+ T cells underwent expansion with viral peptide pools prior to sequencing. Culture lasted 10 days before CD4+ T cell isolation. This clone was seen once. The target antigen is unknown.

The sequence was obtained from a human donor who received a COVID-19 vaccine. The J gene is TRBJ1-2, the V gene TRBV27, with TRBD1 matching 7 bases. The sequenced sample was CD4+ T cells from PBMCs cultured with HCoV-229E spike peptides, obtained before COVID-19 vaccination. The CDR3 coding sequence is TGTGCCAGCAGTGCCCAACACAGGGGCCATGGCTACACCTTC. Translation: CASSAQHRGHGYTF.